The 30 T cell receptor beta chains presented below share a single source sample, sequenced in a study of cytomegalovirus exposure and HLA in healthy donors. PCR employed 60 Vbeta and 13 Jbeta primers. This table comes from immunoSEQ multiplex PCR, and its TCRdb copy is limited to in-frame clones, with some not included. The sample lists about 180,000 clones; roughly 83% were seen once. Sequencing used PBMCs. These receptors came from a man in his thirties or forties in good health and CMV-seronegative.

The chain links TRBV6-1 to TRBJ1-5, with 7 bases fitting TRBD1. Germline V gives CDR1 MNHNS, CDR2 SASEGT. V shed 4 bases and J 6 bases; nucleotides not matched to a gene: 3. The CDR3 is 13 amino acids. This CDR3 is CASSGQGSQPQHF. The CDR3 DNA is TGTGCCAGCAGTGGACAGGGTAGTCAGCCCCAGCATTTT.

This clone was seen more than once but under ten times. The chain links TRBV2 to TRBJ2-3; TRBD1 matches at 9 bases. The CDR3 covers 16 residues. CDR1 and CDR2 (germline): SNHLY, FYNNEI. V gave up 8 bases and J gave up 4 bases; unmatched junction bases: 13. The CDR3 nucleotides are TGTGCCAGCCTGTTACAGGGGGCGCATTCCCCAGATACGCAGTATTTT. It specifies CASLLQGAHSPDTQYF. The variable domain in full, completed from reference TRBV2 and TRBJ2-3, reads EPEVTQTPSHQVTQMGQEVILRCVPISNHLYFYWYRQILGQKVEFLVSFYNNEISEKSEIFDDQFSVERPDGSNFTLKIRSTKLEDSAMYFCASLLQGAHSPDTQYFGPGTRLTVL.

The rearrangement uses TRBV5-6 and TRBJ1-4, with D perhaps matching TRBD1 (6 bases). Germline CDR1 SGHDT, CDR2 YYEEEE. V dropped 5 bases and J dropped 8 bases, with 16 bases sitting between them. This CDR3 has 14 residues. The CDR3 loop reads CASSIMGAGEKLFF. In nucleotides, the CDR3 is TGTGCCAGCAGTATAATGGGGGCAGGGGAAAAACTGTTTTTT.

The rearrangement links TRBV5-8 to TRBJ2-6, with 9 bases aligning to TRBD1. J was trimmed by 2 bases and V by 4 bases; bases with no gene match: 16. The germline V gene encodes CDR1 SGHTS and CDR2 YDEGEE. The CDR3 loop spans 20 amino acids. CDR3 bases: TGTGCCAGCAGCCACCGGTGGTCGGGACAGGGTGGGACTGGGGCCAACGTCCTGACTTTC. Translated: CASSHRWSGQGGTGANVLTF.

The rearrangement joins TRBV5-1 to TRBJ1-3, with TRBD1 as a possible D gene (6 bases). Germline V gene sequence: CDR1 SGHRS, CDR2 YFSETQ. The V end lost 4 bases, the J end lost 2 bases, and 10 bases lay between the germline ends. CDR3 size: 14 residues. The CDR3 spells CASSPGQPGNTIYF. CDR3 nucleotides: TGCGCCAGCAGCCCCGGACAGCCTGGAAACACCATATATTTT.

The V call is TRBV4-2, the J call TRBJ2-1, with 11 bases fitting TRBD2. Germline CDR1 and CDR2: LGHNA and YNFKEQ. This CDR3 is 15 amino acids long. V dropped 3 bases and J dropped 4; count of bases not matched to a gene: 2. In nucleotides, the CDR3 is TGTGCCAGCAGCCAGGGGACTAGCGGATACAATGAGCAGTTCTTC. Its protein product is CASSQGTSGYNEQFF.

This clone was seen a handful of times. The rearrangement uses TRBV6-5 and TRBJ1-3; TRBD1 aligns across 9 bases. V lost 6 bases, J lost 1 base, and 4 bases stayed unmatched. Per germline, CDR1 MNHEY and CDR2 SVGAGI. The CDR3 extends over 15 amino acids. CDR3 sequence (DNA): TGTGCCAGCAGACTGGGGACAGGGTCTGGAAACACCATATATTTT. Its protein is CASRLGTGSGNTIYF.

To note about this clone: Other DNA sequences from this sample encode an identical CDR3 as well. V and J are TRBV5-1 and TRBJ2-3; 9 nucleotides match TRBD2. This CDR3 spans 14 amino acids. V lost 2 bases and J lost 5; bases outside the gene matches: 3. CDR1 is SGHRS, CDR2 YFSETQ, per germline. The CDR3 nucleotides read TGCGCCAGCAGCTTAGCGGGAGGTGAAGATACGCAGTATTTT. It codes for CASSLAGGEDTQYF.

The V call is TRBV30, the J call TRBJ2-7, with a tentative D call TRBD2 (5 bases). V lost 6 bases to trimming and J lost 3 bases, with 18 bases between them. This CDR3 is built from 14 residues. Germline CDR1 reads GTSNPN; CDR2 reads SVGIG (reference sequence). Here the CDR3 DNA reads TGTGCCTGCACCAGTCGGAGACTAATCTACGAGCAGTACTTC. Translation gives CACTSRRLIYEQYF.

The V gene is TRBV4-2, the J gene TRBJ2-7; 7 bases are a match to TRBD1. The CDR3 runs 15 residues. J lost 6 bases, V lost 3 bases, and 11 bases had no gene match. Germline V gene sequence: CDR1 LGHNA, CDR2 YNFKEQ. The CDR3 DNA reads TGTGCCAGCAGCCATCAAGACAGGGTACTTTCCGAGCAGTACTTC. Translating it yields CASSHQDRVLSEQYF.

This chain uses TRBV2 with TRBJ1-5; 8 nucleotides agree with TRBD1. Germline V CDR1 and CDR2: SNHLY, FYNNEI. The ends lost 4 bases at V and 5 bases at J; junction bases unmatched: 4. The CDR3 contains 14 residues. The DNA for the CDR3 is TGTGCCAGCAGTGGGCAGGGGGCTCATCAGCCCCAGCATTTT. The encoded protein is CASSGQGAHQPQHF.

This clone was detected a few times. The rearrangement links TRBV30 to TRBJ2-2; the match to TRBD1 covers 7 bases. J was trimmed by 2 bases and V by 3 bases; bases with no gene match: 6. CDR1 is GTSNPN and CDR2 is SVGIG in the germline V gene (reference sequence). There are 15 residues in the CDR3. The CDR3 protein is CAWRKVGGNTGELFF. Written as DNA, the CDR3 is TGTGCCTGGAGGAAAGTAGGGGGCAACACCGGGGAGCTGTTTTTT.

This sequence joins TRBV5-6 and TRBJ1-1; weak D call: TRBD1 (5 bases). Germline V gene lookup returns CDR1 SGHDT and CDR2 YYEEEE. CDR3 length: 14 residues. Trimming removed 1 base from V and 11 bases from J, with 18 bases in between. DNA for the CDR3: TGTGCCAGCAGCTTGTACCAGGGCCGGGAGTCGGCTTTCTTT. Its translation is CASSLYQGRESAFF.

The chain links TRBV5-1 to TRBJ2-5; 7 nucleotides match TRBD1. With 2 bases clipped from V and 2 bases from J, the junction kept 3 bases outside the gene matches. This CDR3 comprises 14 residues. Germline CDR1 is SGHRS and CDR2 is YFSETQ. Here the CDR3 DNA reads TGCGCCAGCAGCTTTGGGACAGATCAAGAGACCCAGTACTTC. Amino acids: CASSFGTDQETQYF.

This clone was found a few times. The rearrangement joins TRBV7-2 to TRBJ2-3; 8 bases fit TRBD2. The junction had 2 bases not matched to a gene; V was cut back by 3 bases and J by 3 bases. Germline V gene lookup returns CDR1 SGHTA and CDR2 FQGNSA. This CDR3 comprises 14 residues. The CDR3 DNA is TGTGCCAGCAGCTTTGGCGGGGGGACAGATACGCAGTATTTT. Translated, it gives CASSFGGGTDTQYF.

The rearrangement links TRBV5-6 to TRBJ1-1; perhaps TRBD1 as D (6 bases). Germline V CDR1 and CDR2: SGHDT, YYEEEE. This CDR3 region has 15 residues. V shed 4 bases and J shed 3 bases, with 16 bases lying between them. The CDR3 sequence is CASSATGWGYTEAFF. The CDR3 bases are TGTGCCAGCAGCGCAACAGGGTGGGGCTACACTGAAGCTTTCTTT.

The chain uses TRBV7-2 and TRBJ2-7, with TRBD2 matching over 7 bases. Germline V lookup: CDR1 SGHTA, CDR2 FQGNSA. The CDR3 spans 16 residues. J was trimmed by 4 bases and V by 1 base; bases with no gene match: 10. The CDR3 region has the DNA TGTGCCAGCAGCTTAGAAGGGGCGGGAGTTAGGTACGAGCAGTACTTC. Translating it yields CASSLEGAGVRYEQYF.

This sequence joins TRBV11-2 and TRBJ2-5, with D possibly matching TRBD1 (6 bases). The germline V and J ends were trimmed by 5 bases and 0 bases, with 10 bases remaining between them. The CDR3 totals 14 residues. Germline V gene data show CDR1 as SGHAT and CDR2 as FQNNGV. CDR3 DNA sequence: TGTGCCAGCAGCCCGGACAGCTACCAAGAGACCCAGTACTTC. Its protein is CASSPDSYQETQYF. The whole variable domain, remainder taken from reference TRBV11-2 and TRBJ2-5, is EAGVAQSPRYKIIEKRQSVAFWCNPISGHATLYWYQQILGQGPKLLIQFQNNGVVDDSQLPKDRFSAERLKGVDSTLKIQPAKLEDSAVYLCASSPDSYQETQYFGPGTRLLVL.

The gene calls are TRBV9 and TRBJ2-3; TRBD2 matches 8 bases. J gave up 6 bases and V 3 bases, and 6 bases lay outside the gene matches. The CDR3 is 14 amino acids. The germline V gene has CDR1 SGDLS and CDR2 YYNGEE. The CDR3 sequence: CASSDRTSLDTQYF. The DNA for the CDR3 is TGTGCCAGCAGCGATCGGACTAGCCTGGATACGCAGTATTTT.

The chain has TRBV11-2 and TRBJ2-3, with a tentative D call TRBD2 (6 bases). The CDR3 runs to 16 residues. V was shortened by 1 base and J by 1 base, with 12 bases between the two germline ends. The V gene's germline CDR1 is SGHAT and CDR2 FQNNGV. The CDR3 bases are TGTGCCAGCAGCTTAGTCAGGGACTTGGGCACAGATACGCAGTATTTT. As protein: CASSLVRDLGTDTQYF.

This clone has at least ten counts. V usage is TRBV5-5 and J usage is TRBJ1-1; D gene unclear. This CDR3 has 14 residues. Germline CDR1 reads SGHKS; CDR2 reads YYEKEE (reference sequence). With 4 bases removed from V and 1 base from J, the gap between germline ends came to 11 bases. The chain's CDR3 is CASSRLGPNTEAFF. DNA for the CDR3: TGTGCCAGCAGCCGACTTGGCCCGAACACTGAAGCTTTCTTT.

This rearrangement joins TRBV27 to TRBJ2-5; weak D call: TRBD2 (6 bases). The J call may be mistaken, given a closer DNA end match to TRBJ2-7. Per germline, CDR1 MNHEY and CDR2 SMNVEV (reference sequence). CDR3 length: 16 residues. The CDR3: CASSLLVRGLQYEQYF. The CDR3 DNA sequence: TGTGCCAGCAGTCTTCTGGTCCGGGGACTTCAATACGAGCAGTACTTC.

By proportion, this clone is medium-sized. The chain couples TRBV7-9 to TRBJ2-1; D possibly corresponds to TRBD2 (6 bases). V was cut by 5 bases and J by 8 bases, with 13 bases left in between. The V gene's germline CDR1 is SEHNR and CDR2 FQNEAQ (reference sequence). The CDR3 length is 13 residues. CDR3: CASSARERYEQFF. The CDR3 bases are TGTGCCAGCAGCGCCCGGGAGCGGTATGAGCAGTTCTTC.

For this clone: The sample holds other DNA sequences that translate to the same CDR3. The gene calls are TRBV6-5 and TRBJ2-1; maybe TRBD2 (6 bases). The CDR3 runs 12 residues. Trimming left V 2 bases short and J 10 bases short, with 9 bases between. Germline loops: CDR1 MNHEY, CDR2 SVGAGI. The CDR3 protein is CASSYGGDEQFF. The CDR3 DNA follows: TGTGCCAGCAGTTACGGAGGGGACGAGCAGTTCTTC.

This clone was recorded a few times. The CDR3: CASSKWSGHEQYF. As DNA, the CDR3 is TGTGCCAGCAGTAAGTGGAGCGGCCACGAGCAGTACTTC. This chain links TRBV2 with TRBJ2-7; possible D gene TRBD2, 5 bases. The CDR3 runs to 13 residues. Trimming shortened V by 5 bases and J by 5 bases, and 13 bases separated the two germline ends. CDR1 and CDR2 from the germline V gene are SNHLY and FYNNEI.

The chain joins TRBV29-1 to TRBJ2-7; maybe TRBD1 (5 bases). The CDR3 contains 16 residues. Germline-derived CDR1 and CDR2 are SQVTM and ANQGSEA. Between the trimmed V and J ends, which lost 1 base and 2 bases, there was a span of 18 bases. DNA of the CDR3: TGCAGCGTTGAAGGTGGGGAAGACAGTGATCCCTACGAGCAGTACTTC. Protein sequence: CSVEGGEDSDPYEQYF.

The chain links TRBV19 to TRBJ1-5, with 8 positions matching TRBD1. The V segment lost 6 bases and the J segment 3 bases; nucleotides outside the gene matches: 7. The germline V gene has CDR1 LNHDA and CDR2 SQIVND (reference sequence). This CDR3 is 15 amino acids long. The CDR3: CASSDRGNDNQPQHF. CDR3 bases: TGTGCCAGTAGCGACAGGGGAAATGACAATCAGCCCCAGCATTTT.

The chain employs TRBV7-9 and TRBJ2-3; TRBD2 matches 14 bases. In germline, CDR1 is SEHNR, CDR2 FQNEAQ (reference sequence). J lost 3 bases, V lost 2 bases, and 4 bases had no gene match. The CDR3 loop spans 17 amino acids. The CDR3 protein is CASSLLGTSGRTDTQYF. CDR3 sequence (DNA): TGTGCCAGCAGCTTATTGGGGACTAGCGGGAGAACAGATACGCAGTATTTT.

V usage is TRBV5-4 and J usage is TRBJ2-2, with a tentative D call TRBD2 (6 bases). This CDR3 is built from 13 residues. Germline V gives CDR1 SGHNT, CDR2 YYREEE (reference sequence). The V end was cut by 4 bases, the J end by 6 bases, with 10 bases between. In DNA, the CDR3 is TGTGCCAGCAGCGGGAGGATGGCCGGGGAGCTGTTTTTT. It codes for CASSGRMAGELFF. The full variable domain, its missing parts supplied by reference TRBV5-4 and TRBJ2-2, is ETGVTQSPTHLIKTRGQQVTLRCSSQSGHNTVSWYQQALGQGPQFIFQYYREEENGRGNFPPRFSGLQFPNYSSELNVNALELDDSALYLCASSGRMAGELFFGEGSRLTVL.

The CDR3 bases are TGTGCCAGCAGCTTGGGGGGGACGGCAAGGAGGGGCGATCAGCCCCAGCATTTT. Amino acids: CASSLGGTARRGDQPQHF. V usage is TRBV5-6 and J usage is TRBJ1-5; maybe TRBD1 (5 bases). V was shortened by 0 bases and J by 5 bases, with 21 bases between the two germline ends. CDR3 length: 18 amino acids. The germline V gene has CDR1 SGHDT and CDR2 YYEEEE.